Here is one T cell receptor beta chain with its context. This clone was seen ten or more times. The antigen it binds to is not known. No base qualities exist here, and no much larger clone lies one base off it. The CDR3 holds 15 amino acids from the cysteine to the phenylalanine. Only the CDR3 part of the read is kept: 45 bases, read in frame from the first base. V loses 2 bases, J loses 0 bases, and the germline ends lie 9 bases apart. CDR1 and CDR2, per the germline V gene, are SGDLS and YYNGEE. The library was generated by PCR. The instrument was an Illumina HiSeq 4000. High-throughput sequencing was used to profile the TCR beta-chain CDR3 region of each patient. From the authors' description of their analysis: CDR3 differences across clinicopathological groups were used to build a classifier for discriminating distant-metastatic papillary thyroid cancer patients. To measure repertoire diversity the researchers used the Shannon index, while the Morisita-Horn index served to gauge how similar the tumor and blood repertoires were. The raw public reads went through TCRdb reprocessing: fastp at Q25, MiXCR clone calling, in-frame beta chains kept. The V and J calls, along with clone size, are taken from TCRdb and not from the paper's own processing. The sample records 20,000 to 25,000 clones, about 17% of which are singletons. The ten largest account for 2.5% to 3% of the sample.

None of the patients had been given any treatment before thyroid surgery. Using T-cell receptor beta sequencing, the study looked back at clinical samples from patients collected from about 2011 to 2018. This sample stems from a study of metastatic and nonmetastatic thyroid tumors (dated by TCRdb to 2020 to 2022). Study-wide context: Repertoires were compared across peripheral blood and tumor or nodule tissue samples from malignant and benign thyroid patients. The research as a whole found: TCR beta diversity was reported as significantly higher in malignant tumors than in benign nodules, in both blood and tumor samples.

Sample: adjacent normal tissue. The rearrangement joined TRBV9 to TRBJ1-3; a tentative D match to TRBD1 spans 6 bases. The sequence derives from a male donor with papillary thyroid cancer or a benign thyroid nodule (not recorded which). Some clones in this sample may be carry-over from other donors' samples. The DNA sequence is TGTGCCAGCAGCGTGGGGGCGCTCTCTGGAAACACCATATATTTT. Its protein product is CASSVGALSGNTIYF.